This TCR beta chain was documented in a study of metastatic and nonmetastatic thyroid tumors. CDR3 length: 13 residues. Germline CDR1 and CDR2: MNHEY and SVGEGT. The V segment lost 8 bases and the J segment 4 bases; nucleotides outside the gene matches: 5. TCRdb re-clonotyped the PCR reads through MiXCR. This table has tens of thousands of clones, around 20% appearing once. In this sample, this clone turned up a few times. Nobody among the patients had been given any treatment before thyroid surgery. V is TRBV6-2 or TRBV6-3 and J is TRBJ1-2; TRBD1 matches 9 bases. The source material was blood. This clonotype was sampled from a female donor with papillary thyroid cancer or a benign thyroid nodule (not recorded which). Some clones in this sample may be carry-over from other donors' samples. The CDR3 loop is CASGQGSGYGYTF. The CDR3 DNA sequence: TGTGCCAGCGGACAGGGGTCAGGCTATGGCTACACCTTC.